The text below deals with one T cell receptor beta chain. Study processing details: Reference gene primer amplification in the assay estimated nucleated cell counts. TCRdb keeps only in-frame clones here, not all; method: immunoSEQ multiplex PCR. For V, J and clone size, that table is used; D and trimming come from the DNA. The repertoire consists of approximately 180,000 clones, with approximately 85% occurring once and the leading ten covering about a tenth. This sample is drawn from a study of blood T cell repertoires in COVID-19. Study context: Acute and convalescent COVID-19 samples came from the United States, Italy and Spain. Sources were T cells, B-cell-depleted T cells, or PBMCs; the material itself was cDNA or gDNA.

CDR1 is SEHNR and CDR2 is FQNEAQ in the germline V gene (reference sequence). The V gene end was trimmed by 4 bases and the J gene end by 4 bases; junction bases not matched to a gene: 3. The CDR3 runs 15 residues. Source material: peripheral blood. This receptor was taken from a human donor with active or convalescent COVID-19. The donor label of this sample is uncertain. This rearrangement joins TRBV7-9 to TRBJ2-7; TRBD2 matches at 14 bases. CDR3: CASSWGLAGAYEQYF. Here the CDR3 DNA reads TGTGCCAGCAGCTGGGGACTAGCGGGAGCTTACGAGCAGTACTTC. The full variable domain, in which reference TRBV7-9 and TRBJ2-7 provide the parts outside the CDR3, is DTGVSQNPRHKITKRGQNVTFRCDPISEHNRLYWYRQTLGQGPEFLTYFQNEAQLEKSRLLSDRFSAERPKGSFSTLEIQRTEQGDSAMYLCASSWGLAGAYEQYFGPGTRLTVT.